The T cell receptor (beta chain) under discussion was sequenced for a study of T cells in Graves' hyperthyroidism and ophthalmopathy. Study-wide findings and caveats: Blood shared most expanded thyroid clonotypes above 0.001.

Amplification yielded TCR beta CDR3 regions, with RNA transcripts as the source. Carried out on the TCR CDR3, a first-round RT-PCR used the HTBI primer set. Via MiXCR, TCRdb re-called the multiplex PCR reads, giving one row per CDR3 protein. The table lists about 640,000 distinct CDR3 sequences, under 25% of them singletons. Active moderate-to-severe ophthalmopathy, Clinical Activity Score at least 3, NOSPECS at least 4, under 3 months' duration. The CDR3 is 15 residues long. Trimming at V came to 3 bases and at J to 6 bases, leaving 10 bases not matched to a gene. CDR1 is DFQATT and CDR2 is SNEGSKA in the germline V gene (reference sequence). Concerning this clonotype: No antigen is known for it.

The V gene is TRBV20-1, the J gene TRBJ2-3, with 9 bases identical to TRBD2. The clonotype was recovered from a man aged 25 to 40 with Graves' ophthalmopathy. Sample: blood. The CDR3 loop is CSARFAGGPLDTQYF. The CDR3 DNA is TGCAGTGCTAGGTTTGCGGGAGGGCCGCTGGATACGCAGTATTTT.